The source of this T cell receptor beta chain is a study of CD8 T cells in Susac syndrome. An input of about 0.5 to 1 ug of RNA was subjected to reverse transcription using random hexamers. Coverage of TCR beta CDR3 amplification by immunoSEQ multiplex PCR extended to 54 Vbeta and 13 Jbeta. TCRdb re-derived calls from the immunoSEQ multiplex PCR reads in MiXCR, one entry per CDR3 protein. This table holds about 200,000 distinct CDR3 sequences, 95% found once. The germline V gene encodes CDR1 DFQATT and CDR2 SNEGSKA (reference sequence). The CDR3 sequence is 12 residues long. Trimming took 5 bases from V and 0 from J, leaving 7 bases between them. CD8+ and CD4+ T cells were negatively isolated; TEMRA cells were FACS-enriched.

Specimen: CD4+ T cells from PBMCs. J is TRBJ1-1 and V is TRBV20-1, with a tentative D call TRBD1 (6 bases). The TCR comes from a human donor in good health. CDR3 in DNA: TGCAGTGCTGACAGGTTGAACACTGAAGCTTTCTTT. Its protein is CSADRLNTEAFF.